This entry is about one T cell receptor (beta chain). The data derive from a study of blood T cell repertoires in COVID-19. Study details: Sample material is recorded as cDNA or gDNA derived from T cells, B-cell-depleted T cells, or PBMCs.

The V gene's germline CDR1 is MNHEY and CDR2 SMNVEV (reference sequence). Losses at the gene ends were 10 bases for V and 0 bases for J; bases not matched to a gene: 29. This CDR3 has 23 amino acids. The assay was immunoSEQ multiplex PCR, and TCRdb's table has in-frame clones only and misses some. The table has about 120,000 clones, 85% to 90% seen once. Specimen: peripheral blood. The rearrangement joins TRBV27 to TRBJ1-4, with 10 positions matching TRBD1. This clonotype was obtained from a man older than 75 with active or convalescent COVID-19. The CDR3 coding sequence is TGTGCCACCCCCTCAGATGGGACAGGGGAGACCTTAAGACGGGGTGCAACTAATGAAAAACTGTTTTTT. It encodes CATPSDGTGETLRRGATNEKLFF.